Listed below are T cell receptor beta chains from one sample, sequenced in a study of CD8 T cells in cerebrospinal fluid in Alzheimer's disease. TCRdb reanalyzed the 10x single-cell sequencing reads and collapses them to one entry per CDR3 protein, without DNA. The sample has about 1,200 distinct CDR3 sequences. Sequencing used cerebrospinal fluid. Receptors originate from a human donor with Alzheimer's disease. The CDR3 runs from the conserved cysteine through the conserved F or W. Some rows have no size entry. The others give once, few or many, or a class for an expanded clone.

j_gene: TRBJ1-5; v_gene: TRBV19; abundance: medium-sized; CDR3aa: CASSIRQGSDQPQHF
j_gene: TRBJ1-6; v_gene: TRBV5-1; abundance: -; CDR3aa: CASSFRGPTTDSPLHF
j_gene: TRBJ1-5; v_gene: TRBV13; abundance: large; CDR3aa: CASSFKGQPQHF
j_gene: TRBJ1-2; v_gene: TRBV5-1; abundance: medium-sized; CDR3aa: CASSPRGGAEDGYTF
j_gene: TRBJ2-1; v_gene: TRBV4-1; abundance: medium-sized; CDR3aa: CASSPAGGLINEQFF
j_gene: TRBJ1-6; v_gene: TRBV5-4; abundance: large; CDR3aa: CASSFGGTGNSPLHF
j_gene: TRBJ2-1; v_gene: TRBV9; abundance: -; CDR3aa: CASSVGQASHEQFF
j_gene: TRBJ2-7; v_gene: TRBV7-2; abundance: large; CDR3aa: CASSPPQGGPLGEQYF
j_gene: TRBJ2-1; v_gene: TRBV7-3; abundance: large; CDR3aa: CASRNRDRGNEQFF
j_gene: TRBJ2-1; v_gene: TRBV4-2; abundance: medium-sized; CDR3aa: CASSQVTGLNNEQFF
j_gene: TRBJ2-7; v_gene: TRBV2; abundance: large; CDR3aa: CASSPTTASYEQYF
j_gene: TRBJ2-1; v_gene: TRBV11-3; abundance: medium-sized; CDR3aa: CASSLDPVTAEQFF
j_gene: TRBJ2-2; v_gene: TRBV2; abundance: -; CDR3aa: CASRGQSTNTGELFF
j_gene: TRBJ2-1; v_gene: TRBV19; abundance: -; CDR3aa: CASRRQGDLYNEQFF
j_gene: TRBJ1-2; v_gene: TRBV28; abundance: large; CDR3aa: CASSLFQGGYTF
j_gene: TRBJ1-2; v_gene: TRBV3-1; abundance: medium-sized; CDR3aa: CASSRGGNGYTF
j_gene: TRBJ1-1; v_gene: TRBV19; abundance: medium-sized; CDR3aa: CASSADMNTEAFF
j_gene: TRBJ1-2; v_gene: TRBV7-3; abundance: large; CDR3aa: CASSLSGYGYTF
j_gene: TRBJ1-1; v_gene: TRBV5-1; abundance: medium-sized; CDR3aa: CASTREAGTGETAFF
j_gene: TRBJ2-3; v_gene: TRBV5-1; abundance: large; CDR3aa: CASSFQSSTDTQYF
j_gene: TRBJ2-1; v_gene: TRBV19; abundance: medium-sized; CDR3aa: CASSQGDYNEQFF
j_gene: TRBJ1-2; v_gene: TRBV3-1; abundance: large; CDR3aa: CASRRGTANYGYTF
j_gene: TRBJ2-6; v_gene: TRBV6-5; abundance: medium-sized; CDR3aa: CASSYSGANVLTF
j_gene: TRBJ1-6; v_gene: TRBV3-1; abundance: medium-sized; CDR3aa: CASSQTPTANSPLHF
j_gene: TRBJ1-5; v_gene: TRBV6-5; abundance: medium-sized; CDR3aa: CASSRSGQGGQPQHF
j_gene: TRBJ1-1; v_gene: TRBV6-6; abundance: large; CDR3aa: CASRTGPNTEAFF
j_gene: TRBJ1-4; v_gene: TRBV12-3/TRBV12-4; abundance: medium-sized; CDR3aa: CASSLEGEKLFF
j_gene: TRBJ2-2; v_gene: TRBV28; abundance: medium-sized; CDR3aa: CASSSHRPNTGELFF
j_gene: TRBJ2-7; v_gene: TRBV10-3; abundance: medium-sized; CDR3aa: CAISGTSGSPEQYF
j_gene: TRBJ1-6; v_gene: TRBV5-1; abundance: medium-sized; CDR3aa: CASSLEGSSGPLHF
j_gene: TRBJ2-2; v_gene: TRBV28; abundance: large; CDR3aa: CASSLVTSGRPTGELFF
j_gene: TRBJ2-7; v_gene: TRBV7-9; abundance: large; CDR3aa: CASSSSLGTVFEQYF
j_gene: TRBJ2-3; v_gene: TRBV9; abundance: -; CDR3aa: CASSVVGLAGAGTDTQYF
j_gene: TRBJ1-1; v_gene: TRBV7-2; abundance: medium-sized; CDR3aa: CASSQREGVGLTEAFF
j_gene: TRBJ2-7; v_gene: TRBV6-1; abundance: medium-sized; CDR3aa: CATYRAQEDYEQYF
j_gene: TRBJ1-5; v_gene: TRBV21-1; abundance: medium-sized; CDR3aa: CASSSRHRQGCQPQHF
j_gene: TRBJ2-2; v_gene: TRBV14; abundance: large; CDR3aa: CASSLYRSTGELFF
j_gene: TRBJ2-7; v_gene: TRBV20-1; abundance: large; CDR3aa: CSARLREFSYEQYF
j_gene: TRBJ1-6; v_gene: TRBV6-1; abundance: medium-sized; CDR3aa: CATRDRAVSPLHF
j_gene: TRBJ2-1; v_gene: TRBV19; abundance: medium-sized; CDR3aa: CASSPKQIGNNEQFF
j_gene: TRBJ2-1; v_gene: TRBV4-2; abundance: medium-sized; CDR3aa: CASSQDKGGYNEQFF
j_gene: TRBJ1-1; v_gene: TRBV6-5; abundance: large; CDR3aa: CASSSGKGTEAFF
j_gene: TRBJ1-5; v_gene: TRBV20-1; abundance: large; CDR3aa: CSASNVQLNQPQHF
j_gene: TRBJ1-1; v_gene: TRBV5-4; abundance: -; CDR3aa: CASSAGGRRNTEAFF
j_gene: TRBJ2-6; v_gene: TRBV19; abundance: -; CDR3aa: CASSELMGAAGANVLTF
j_gene: TRBJ1-5; v_gene: TRBV28; abundance: large; CDR3aa: CASRPGGSNQPQHF
j_gene: TRBJ1-1; v_gene: TRBV14; abundance: large; CDR3aa: CASSQDIVTEAFF
j_gene: TRBJ1-1; v_gene: TRBV6-5; abundance: medium-sized; CDR3aa: CASSQLDNTEAFF
j_gene: TRBJ1-4; v_gene: TRBV2; abundance: medium-sized; CDR3aa: CASSIGRGNEKLFF
j_gene: TRBJ2-1; v_gene: TRBV5-8; abundance: medium-sized; CDR3aa: CASSWVTDRGQHPNEQFF
j_gene: TRBJ1-2; v_gene: TRBV7-9; abundance: medium-sized; CDR3aa: CASSFTRGSYGYTF
j_gene: TRBJ2-3; v_gene: TRBV4-3; abundance: medium-sized; CDR3aa: CASSQDRRHDTQYF
j_gene: TRBJ2-7; v_gene: TRBV4-1; abundance: large; CDR3aa: CASSPDPGQGREQYF
j_gene: TRBJ1-5; v_gene: TRBV7-9; abundance: large; CDR3aa: CASSKDYSNQPQHF
j_gene: TRBJ2-7; v_gene: TRBV20-1; abundance: medium-sized; CDR3aa: CSARTGTGVNSPYEQYF
j_gene: TRBJ1-2; v_gene: TRBV2; abundance: medium-sized; CDR3aa: CASSGLGQIYGYTF